Listed below are T cell receptor beta chains from one sample, sequenced in a study of blood T cell repertoires in COVID-19. Only in-frame clones appear in the TCRdb table, and some are missing; sequencing was by immunoSEQ multiplex PCR. Among around 300,000 clones listed, approximately 91% were seen once. Sequencing was done on a sample of peripheral blood. The receptors come from a man aged 45-65 years with acute or convalescent COVID-19. The CDR3 runs from the conserved cysteine through the conserved F or W. D genes are given only for firm matches.

CDR3 length	V gene	D gene	J gene	CDR3 protein	CDR3 DNA
15	TRBV4-2	.	TRBJ1-5	CASSQDRGSNQPQHF	TGTGCCAGCAGCCAAGATAGAGGGAGCAATCAGCCCCAGCATTTT
13	TRBV3-1/TRBV3-2	.	TRBJ1-2	CASRLHDGGGYTF	TGTGCCAGCAGACTGCACGACGGAGGCGGCTACACCTTC
16	TRBV6-2/TRBV6-3	TRBD1	TRBJ2-1	CASSYRGTGDYNEQFF	TGTGCCAGCAGTTATCGGGGGACAGGGGACTACAATGAGCAGTTCTTC
13	TRBV7-9	TRBD1	TRBJ1-2	CASSPPYRGMYTF	TGTGCCAGCAGCCCTCCGTACAGGGGGATGTACACCTTC
14	TRBV18	TRBD1	TRBJ2-7	CASHPATGAYEQYF	TGTGCCAGCCACCCGGCTACAGGGGCCTACGAGCAGTACTTC
14	TRBV20-1	TRBD1	TRBJ2-1	CSASPGDRVNEQFF	TGCAGTGCTAGTCCGGGGGACAGGGTCAATGAGCAGTTCTTC
15	TRBV3-1/TRBV3-2	.	TRBJ1-2	CASTSGAGKSYGYTF	TGTGCCAGCACCTCAGGGGCAGGGAAGTCCTATGGCTACACCTTC
16	TRBV3-1/TRBV3-2	.	TRBJ2-1	CASSQVRRQLGNEQFF	TGTGCCAGCAGCCAAGTTCGTAGACAGTTGGGAAATGAGCAGTTCTTC
14	TRBV28	.	TRBJ1-6	CASRLMTVNSPLHF	TGTGCCAGCAGGCTGATGACAGTTAATTCACCCCTCCACTTT
17	TRBV27	.	TRBJ2-7	CASSPSRQAIGSYEQYF	TGTGCCAGCAGTCCTTCCCGACAGGCGATAGGCTCCTACGAGCAGTACTTC
15	TRBV14	.	TRBJ2-2	CASSPHSTNTGELFF	TGTGCCAGCAGCCCCCACAGTACTAACACCGGGGAGCTGTTTTTT
14	TRBV5-1	.	TRBJ1-4	CASSLAMRNEKLFF	TGCGCCAGCAGCTTGGCTATGAGAAATGAAAAACTGTTTTTT
15	TRBV19	.	TRBJ2-7	CASSMEFGLTYEQYF	TGTGCCAGTAGTATGGAGTTTGGACTGACCTACGAGCAGTACTTC
13	TRBV30	TRBD1	TRBJ2-5	CAWSEGAQETQYF	TGTGCCTGGAGTGAGGGGGCCCAAGAGACCCAGTACTTC
16	TRBV3-1/TRBV3-2	TRBD2	TRBJ2-3	CASSLAGGGFTDTQYF	TGTGCCAGCAGCCTAGCCGGGGGGGGGTTCACAGATACGCAGTATTTT
15	TRBV9	.	TRBJ2-2	CASSVPSGGTGELFF	TGTGCCAGCAGCGTTCCCTCGGGTGGCACCGGGGAGCTGTTTTTT
14	TRBV2	.	TRBJ2-4	CASSRGWERDIQYF	TGTGCCAGCAGTCGGGGGTGGGAGAGGGACATTCAGTACTTC